This paragraph covers one T cell receptor (beta chain) sequence. The data were taken from a study of blood T cells in healthy people across ages. Overall study context: Template-switching capture recovered about one barcoded beta molecule per two T cells.

Primed by a sample-barcoded 5' primer and a J-beta primer mix, a second PCR proceeded for about 6 to 11 cycles. TCRdb processed the 5' RACE reads anew with MiXCR; each CDR3 protein has one entry. The sample holds around 1,900,000 distinct CDR3 sequences, more than 35% seen once. Trimming took 1 base from V and 2 from J; bases not matched to a gene: 17. The CDR3 loop spans 20 amino acids. CDR1 LGHNA and CDR2 YSLEER come from the germline V gene. The source of this sequence is a human donor in good health. Sequences were obtained from blood. This chain uses TRBV4-3 with TRBJ2-3, with TRBD2 matching 8 bases. DNA for the CDR3: TGCGCCAGCAGCCAAGTATCCCCAGGAGTCAGCGGGGGCCCCACAGATACGCAGTATTTT. The encoded protein is CASSQVSPGVSGGPTDTQYF.